These T cell receptor beta chains were read from a single sample in a study of cytomegalovirus exposure and HLA in healthy donors. Assay: immunoSEQ multiplex PCR; the TCRdb copy retains only in-frame clones and omits some. The table lists some 110,000 clones, more than 75% of them singletons. The sample comprised PBMCs. The origin of the receptors is a man between 18 and 35 years old in good health and CMV-seronegative. CDR3s include the opening cysteine and the closing phenylalanine or tryptophan. D genes are given only for firm matches. The size of a clone is reported for some rows only, either as once, few or many, or as a class for expanded clones.

D gene,V gene,clone size,J gene,CDR3 DNA,CDR3 protein
-,TRBV10-2,-,TRBJ2-1,TGCGCCAGCAAGGAGAGCTCCTACAATGAGCAGTTCTTC,CASKESSYNEQFF
TRBD1,TRBV7-8,-,TRBJ1-5,TGTGCCAGCAGCTCCCCATCAGCCGGGACAGCAAGGGGTAGCAATCAGCCCCAGCATTTT,CASSSPSAGTARGSNQPQHF
TRBD1,TRBV10-3,-,TRBJ2-3,TGTGCCATCAGTCTCGTAACAGGGGGCTTGAGTGGCACAGATACGCAGTATTTT,CAISLVTGGLSGTDTQYF
-,TRBV21-1,-,TRBJ1-1,TGTGCCAGCAGCACCCGCCAGGGCATGAACACTGAAGCTTTCTTT,CASSTRQGMNTEAFF
-,TRBV19,once,TRBJ2-7,TGTGCCAGTAGTGGGGCGGGGTCTCTGGAGCAGTACTTC,CASSGAGSLEQYF
-,TRBV6-6,-,TRBJ2-3,TGTGCCAGCAGTTACACTGCCCCGGATACGCAGTATTTT,CASSYTAPDTQYF
-,TRBV18,-,TRBJ2-7,TGTGCCAGCTCACCCCTGGGGAGCTCCTACGAGCAGTACTTC,CASSPLGSSYEQYF
TRBD1,TRBV19,few,TRBJ2-5,TGTGCCAGTAGGAGACAGGGAGTCGAAAAGGAGACCCAGTACTTC,CASRRQGVEKETQYF
TRBD1,TRBV10-3,-,TRBJ1-5,TGTGCCACCCGGGAGCGAGGGGGCGAAACTTTCAATCAGCCCCAGCATTTT,CATRERGGETFNQPQHF
TRBD1,TRBV5-1,-,TRBJ1-2,TGCGCCAGCAGCGAGGGGACAGGGCTTTTCGGCTACACCTTC,CASSEGTGLFGYTF
-,TRBV19,-,TRBJ2-7,TGTGCCAGTAGACCCGGACAGACTTCCTACGAGCAGTACTTC,CASRPGQTSYEQYF
TRBD1,TRBV6-1,-,TRBJ2-5,TGTGCCAGCATGGACAGGGGGCTAAGAGAGACCCAGTACTTC,CASMDRGLRETQYF
TRBD1,TRBV5-4,-,TRBJ2-7,TGTGCCAGCAGCCCGCCGGGACAGGAGTACGAGCAGTACTTC,CASSPPGQEYEQYF
TRBD2,TRBV5-8,-,TRBJ2-7,TGTGCCAGCAGCGGGACTAGCGGATTTTACGAGCAGTACTTC,CASSGTSGFYEQYF
TRBD1,TRBV7-2,-,TRBJ1-6,TGTGCCAGCAGCTCTGGACAGGCCCAAAATTCACCCCTCCACTTT,CASSSGQAQNSPLHF
-,TRBV6-6,-,TRBJ1-1,TGTGCCAGCAGTTACTCGACAGTGAACACTGAAGCTTTCTTT,CASSYSTVNTEAFF
TRBD1,TRBV28,-,TRBJ1-4,TGTGCCACCTCGATCAGGGGGCCCGGTACGAATGAAAAACTGTTTTTT,CATSIRGPGTNEKLFF
-,TRBV30,-,TRBJ2-7,TGTGCCTGGAGTGCCCCCGAGACCTACGAGCAGTACTTC,CAWSAPETYEQYF
TRBD1,TRBV5-1,-,TRBJ1-2,TGCGCCAGCAGCCCGACAGGGGAAAACTATGGCTACACCTTC,CASSPTGENYGYTF
-,TRBV11-1,-,TRBJ1-1,TGTGCCAGCAGCTTGGGCAAGACGAACACTGAAGCTTTCTTT,CASSLGKTNTEAFF
-,TRBV5-4,-,TRBJ1-4,TGTGCCAGCAGCTTGCCCGGGAGGGATGAAAAACTGTTTTTT,CASSLPGRDEKLFF
TRBD2,TRBV5-4,-,TRBJ2-5,TGTGCCAGCAGCTGGGGGACTAGCGGGGGGGTGGAGACCCAGTACTTC,CASSWGTSGGVETQYF
TRBD1,TRBV7-9,-,TRBJ1-3,TGTGCCAGCAGCTTGGATGCAGGGGGCTCTGGAAACACCATATATTTT,CASSLDAGGSGNTIYF
-,TRBV28,-,TRBJ1-2,TGTGCCCTCGCTCCCCAGGGAGGAAACTATGGCTACACCTTC,CALAPQGGNYGYTF
TRBD1,TRBV5-1,-,TRBJ2-1,TGCGCCAGCAGTCTGACAGGGATGGGTGAGCAGTTCTTC,CASSLTGMGEQFF
-,TRBV19,-,TRBJ2-7,TGTGCCAGTAGTATAACAGGGCAGGGAGCCTACGAGCAGTACTTC,CASSITGQGAYEQYF
-,TRBV18,-,TRBJ2-3,TGTGCCAGCTCACCAGACAGGACAAGCACAGATACGCAGTATTTT,CASSPDRTSTDTQYF
-,TRBV21-1,-,TRBJ2-7,TGTGCCAGCAGCAAATTCGGTGGGTTAGGGGGCCCAGCCTACGAGCAGTACTTC,CASSKFGGLGGPAYEQYF
TRBD1,TRBV5-6,-,TRBJ1-2,TGTGCCAGCAGCCCACCGCCCCATAGACAGGGGGTGAACTATGGCTACACCTTC,CASSPPPHRQGVNYGYTF
-,TRBV5-1,-,TRBJ1-2,TGCGCCAGCAGCTTGGCTCTGGAGGCCACCTATGGCTACACCTTC,CASSLALEATYGYTF
TRBD2,TRBV7-2,once,TRBJ2-1,TGTGCCAGCAGCTTACGTGGTAGCGGGGGTCAGTTCTTC,CASSLRGSGGQFF
-,TRBV7-6,-,TRBJ1-1,TGTGCCAGCAGCCCGAAAGGCTGGGCTAACACTGAAGCTTTCTTT,CASSPKGWANTEAFF
TRBD1,TRBV19,-,TRBJ2-7,TGTGCCAGTAGTATCAACAGGGGCTACGAGCAGTACTTC,CASSINRGYEQYF
TRBD1,TRBV19,-,TRBJ2-7,TGTGCCAGTAGTCCCAGTCGGGACAGGGGACACGAGCAGTACTTC,CASSPSRDRGHEQYF
-,TRBV7-9,-,TRBJ1-1,TGTGCCAGCAGCAGAAAGGGACGGGACATGAACACTGAAGCTTTCTTT,CASSRKGRDMNTEAFF
-,TRBV7-8,-,TRBJ2-7,TGTGCCAGCAGCTTAGTAGGCCAGGGGGGAACCTACGAGCAGTACTTC,CASSLVGQGGTYEQYF
TRBD1,TRBV6-5,-,TRBJ2-7,TGTGCCAGCAGTATAGGGACAGGCACCTACGAGCAGTACTTC,CASSIGTGTYEQYF
TRBD1,TRBV19,-,TRBJ1-2,TGTGCCAGTAGCCAAACTACAGGGACAGGGGCAGGCTACACCTTC,CASSQTTGTGAGYTF
TRBD1,TRBV5-1,once,TRBJ2-2,TGCGCCAGCAGCTTGGTGGGTCAGGGGGACACCGGGGAGCTGTTTTTT,CASSLVGQGDTGELFF
-,TRBV19,once,TRBJ1-5,TGTGCCAGTAGTATAGGAGCGGGGCATAGCAATCAGCCCCAGCATTTT,CASSIGAGHSNQPQHF
-,TRBV11-3,-,TRBJ2-3,TGTGCCAGCAGCTTAGGAGACAGGTCTAGCACAGATACGCAGTATTTT,CASSLGDRSSTDTQYF
-,TRBV6-6,-,TRBJ2-7,TGTGCCAGCAGTAGGGGGGAGCAGTACTTC,CASSRGEQYF
TRBD1,TRBV7-9,-,TRBJ2-3,TGTGCCAGCAGCCCAACCGGGACAGGGGACACAGATACGCAGTATTTT,CASSPTGTGDTDTQYF
TRBD1,TRBV5-4,-,TRBJ2-2,TGTGCCAGCAGCGTTCCGGGACAGTTAGTGGGGGAGCTGTTTTTT,CASSVPGQLVGELFF
-,TRBV10-3,-,TRBJ2-3,TGTGCCATCAGTGCCGTCTTAGATACGCAGTATTTT,CAISAVLDTQYF
-,TRBV6-5,-,TRBJ1-6,TGTGCCAGCTTTTCTGGGGGGGAGTCACCCCTCCACTTT,CASFSGGESPLHF
TRBD2,TRBV19,-,TRBJ2-3,TGTGCCAGTAGTATCCCGACTAGCGGGAGCACAGATACGCAGTATTTT,CASSIPTSGSTDTQYF
-,TRBV6-5,-,TRBJ2-7,TGTGCCAGCAGTCAGACAGTGTCCTACGAGCAGTACTTC,CASSQTVSYEQYF
TRBD1,TRBV30,-,TRBJ2-1,TGTGCCTGGAGGGCCGGGACAGGGATTGACAATGAGCAGTTCTTC,CAWRAGTGIDNEQFF
TRBD1,TRBV14,-,TRBJ2-7,TGTGCCAGCAGCTCCCGGACAGGGGGCAAATCTCGGGAGCAGTACTTC,CASSSRTGGKSREQYF
TRBD1,TRBV19,-,TRBJ1-6,TGTGCCAGTAGTATGGGACAGAACCTTGACTCCTATAATTCACCCCTCCACTTT,CASSMGQNLDSYNSPLHF
TRBD1,TRBV15,-,TRBJ1-5,TGTGCCACCAGCGGACGAGGGGGCTATAGCAATCAGCCCCAGCATTTT,CATSGRGGYSNQPQHF
TRBD1,TRBV9,-,TRBJ2-1,TGTGCCAGCAGCGTAGCTACGGGGGACAGGTCAATTTACAATGAGCAGTTCTTC,CASSVATGDRSIYNEQFF
TRBD1,TRBV5-1,-,TRBJ2-1,TGCGCCAGCAGCCAGGGACAGGGGACGTACAATGAGCAGTTCTTC,CASSQGQGTYNEQFF